This is a list of T cell receptor beta chains from one sample in a study of blood T cells in healthy people across ages. TCRdb reanalysed the 5' RACE reads using MiXCR and keeps one entry per CDR3 protein. The sample carries hundreds of thousands of distinct CDR3 sequences, 24% recorded once. In addition, the sample was reused for a study of T cells of mothers and their children.

Sequencing was done on a sample of blood. The receptor set was obtained from a boy aged 5-17 years in good health. Each CDR3 is given with its conserved first and last residue. Fields, in order: clone size, J gene, D gene, V gene, CDR3 protein, CDR3 DNA. A D gene is named only where the DNA matches it firmly. A row's size may be missing; if present it is once, few, many or a size class.

abundance: few
j_gene: TRBJ2-5
d_gene: NA
v_gene: TRBV20-1
CDR3aa: CSAPAWAGTQYF
CDR3nt: TGCAGTGCCCCGGCGTGGGCAGGGACCCAGTACTTC

abundance: NA
j_gene: TRBJ2-1
d_gene: TRBD2
v_gene: TRBV3-1
CDR3aa: CASSSTALAEDYNEQFF
CDR3nt: TGTGCCAGCAGCTCAACCGCACTAGCGGAAGATTACAATGAGCAGTTCTTC

abundance: few
j_gene: TRBJ2-1
d_gene: TRBD1
v_gene: TRBV12-5
CDR3aa: CASGKGAHGPNEQFF
CDR3nt: TGTGCTAGTGGGAAGGGGGCGCATGGTCCCAATGAGCAGTTCTTC

abundance: NA
j_gene: TRBJ1-6
d_gene: TRBD1
v_gene: TRBV5-1
CDR3aa: CASSLAQGGTNSPLHF
CDR3nt: TGCGCCAGCAGCTTGGCCCAGGGGGGAACCAATTCACCCCTCCACTTT

abundance: NA
j_gene: TRBJ1-4
d_gene: NA
v_gene: TRBV5-1
CDR3aa: CAGSLGGGAGNEKLFF
CDR3nt: TGCGCCGGCAGCTTGGGCGGGGGCGCCGGTAATGAAAAACTGTTTTTT

abundance: NA
j_gene: TRBJ2-5
d_gene: TRBD2
v_gene: TRBV29-1
CDR3aa: CSVASGSGETQYF
CDR3nt: TGCAGCGTTGCGAGCGGGAGTGGGGAGACCCAGTACTTC

abundance: NA
j_gene: TRBJ2-7
d_gene: NA
v_gene: TRBV9
CDR3aa: CASSVATGEQYF
CDR3nt: TGTGCCAGCAGCGTAGCTACTGGCGAGCAGTACTTC

abundance: few
j_gene: TRBJ2-2
d_gene: TRBD1
v_gene: TRBV9
CDR3aa: CASSVEARGSTGELFF
CDR3nt: TGTGCCAGCAGCGTAGAGGCCAGGGGGAGCACCGGGGAGCTGTTTTTT

abundance: few
j_gene: TRBJ1-1
d_gene: NA
v_gene: TRBV5-5
CDR3aa: CASSLEGDNTEAFF
CDR3nt: TGTGCCAGCAGCTTGGAAGGAGACAACACTGAAGCTTTCTTT

abundance: NA
j_gene: TRBJ1-1
d_gene: NA
v_gene: TRBV28
CDR3aa: CASSSDIGPLNTEAFF
CDR3nt: TGTGCCAGCAGTAGCGACATTGGGCCTTTGAACACTGAAGCTTTCTTT

abundance: many
j_gene: TRBJ2-1
d_gene: NA
v_gene: TRBV2
CDR3aa: CASEGQNNEQFF
CDR3nt: TGTGCCAGCGAAGGCCAAAACAATGAGCAGTTCTTC

abundance: few
j_gene: TRBJ2-5
d_gene: TRBD2
v_gene: TRBV10-3
CDR3aa: CAINPSGNLETQYF
CDR3nt: TGTGCCATCAACCCTAGCGGGAATTTGGAGACCCAGTACTTC

abundance: few
j_gene: TRBJ2-7
d_gene: TRBD1
v_gene: TRBV20-1
CDR3aa: CGARHPGQGSYEQYF
CDR3nt: TGCGGTGCTAGACATCCGGGACAGGGGTCCTACGAGCAGTACTTC

abundance: NA
j_gene: TRBJ2-2
d_gene: NA
v_gene: TRBV20-1
CDR3aa: CSADSSGNTGELFF
CDR3nt: TGCAGTGCTGACAGTAGCGGGAACACCGGGGAGCTGTTTTTT

abundance: few
j_gene: TRBJ2-4
d_gene: NA
v_gene: TRBV27
CDR3aa: CASGSVHRDGAKNIQYF
CDR3nt: TGTGCCAGCGGGTCGGTCCACAGGGATGGAGCCAAAAACATTCAGTACTTC

abundance: NA
j_gene: TRBJ2-3
d_gene: NA
v_gene: TRBV3-1
CDR3aa: CASSQGMGGRDTQYF
CDR3nt: TGCGCCAGCAGCCAAGGTATGGGGGGCAGAGATACGCAGTATTTT

abundance: NA
j_gene: TRBJ1-1
d_gene: TRBD1
v_gene: TRBV29-1
CDR3aa: CSVSPRTGRSEAFF
CDR3nt: TGCAGCGTTTCACCTCGGACAGGCAGGTCTGAAGCTTTCTTT

abundance: NA
j_gene: TRBJ2-7
d_gene: NA
v_gene: TRBV21-1
CDR3aa: CASLQMGQGLYEQYF
CDR3nt: TGTGCCAGCCTCCAAATGGGACAGGGTCTTTACGAGCAGTACTTC

abundance: few
j_gene: TRBJ2-7
d_gene: NA
v_gene: TRBV7-9
CDR3aa: CASSLVQSSYEQYF
CDR3nt: TGTGCCAGCAGCTTAGTACAGAGCTCCTACGAGCAGTACTTC

abundance: NA
j_gene: TRBJ2-7
d_gene: TRBD1
v_gene: TRBV27
CDR3aa: CASSPSQGLGEQYF
CDR3nt: TGTGCCAGCAGTCCTTCACAGGGGCTGGGCGAGCAGTACTTC

abundance: NA
j_gene: TRBJ2-7
d_gene: NA
v_gene: TRBV28
CDR3aa: CASSSPGRGQILRHEQYF
CDR3nt: TGTGCCAGCAGCTCTCCGGGACGGGGGCAGATCCTACGCCACGAGCAGTACTTC

abundance: NA
j_gene: TRBJ2-1
d_gene: TRBD2
v_gene: TRBV7-6
CDR3aa: CASSPGLAAENEQFF
CDR3nt: TGTGCCAGCAGCCCCGGACTAGCGGCGGAGAATGAGCAGTTCTTC

abundance: NA
j_gene: TRBJ2-1
d_gene: TRBD2
v_gene: TRBV6-5
CDR3aa: CASSSTTSGKYNEQFF
CDR3nt: TGTGCCAGCAGTTCCACGACTAGCGGGAAGTATAATGAGCAGTTCTTC

abundance: few
j_gene: TRBJ2-1
d_gene: TRBD2
v_gene: TRBV7-2
CDR3aa: CASSLAGGPRHEQFF
CDR3nt: TGTGCCAGCAGCTTAGCGGGAGGGCCTCGGCATGAGCAGTTCTTC

abundance: few
j_gene: TRBJ1-6
d_gene: NA
v_gene: TRBV7-9
CDR3aa: CASSLVGLEGLADSPLHF
CDR3nt: TGTGCCAGCAGCTTAGTCGGTTTGGAGGGTTTAGCGGATTCACCCCTCCACTTT

abundance: NA
j_gene: TRBJ2-5
d_gene: NA
v_gene: TRBV2
CDR3aa: CASSDDSILFF
CDR3nt: TGTGCCAGCAGTGATGATTCAATTCTGTTCTTC

abundance: few
j_gene: TRBJ2-1
d_gene: TRBD2
v_gene: TRBV28
CDR3aa: CASSLLAGEYNEQLF
CDR3nt: TGTGCCAGCAGTTTATTAGCGGGGGAGTACAATGAGCAGCTCTTC

abundance: few
j_gene: TRBJ1-2
d_gene: NA
v_gene: TRBV7-2
CDR3aa: CASSPQGPGAAGGSYGYTF
CDR3nt: TGTGCCAGCAGCCCCCAGGGTCCAGGGGCCGCTGGAGGTTCCTATGGCTACACCTTC

abundance: NA
j_gene: TRBJ1-4
d_gene: TRBD1
v_gene: TRBV25-1
CDR3aa: CASSGGTGEGNEKLFF
CDR3nt: TGTGCCAGCAGTGGGGGGACAGGGGAAGGGAATGAAAAACTGTTTTTT

abundance: few
j_gene: TRBJ2-6
d_gene: NA
v_gene: TRBV7-8
CDR3aa: CASSLGRGTMDLTF
CDR3nt: TGTGCCAGCAGTTTGGGCAGGGGAACTATGGACCTGACTTTC

abundance: NA
j_gene: TRBJ2-2
d_gene: TRBD2
v_gene: TRBV4-1
CDR3aa: CASSSSPHRTSGTGTGELFF
CDR3nt: TGCGCCAGCAGCTCGTCCCCTCATAGGACTAGCGGGACGGGCACCGGGGAGCTGTTTTTT

abundance: NA
j_gene: TRBJ2-5
d_gene: TRBD1
v_gene: TRBV7-3
CDR3aa: CASSPKSGQGALETQYF
CDR3nt: TGTGCCAGCAGCCCCAAGTCGGGACAGGGGGCATTGGAGACCCAGTACTTC

abundance: NA
j_gene: TRBJ2-1
d_gene: NA
v_gene: TRBV6-5
CDR3aa: CASSRSGGGEQFF
CDR3nt: TGTGCCAGCAGTCGCTCGGGGGGCGGGGAGCAGTTCTTC

abundance: few
j_gene: TRBJ1-5
d_gene: TRBD1
v_gene: TRBV4-3
CDR3aa: CASSQIRQGGQPQHF
CDR3nt: TGCGCCAGCAGCCAAATTCGACAGGGCGGGCAGCCCCAGCATTTT

abundance: NA
j_gene: TRBJ2-7
d_gene: TRBD1
v_gene: TRBV20-1
CDR3aa: CSARDPPGQNFYEQYF
CDR3nt: TGCAGTGCTAGAGATCCGCCGGGACAGAATTTTTACGAGCAGTACTTC

abundance: NA
j_gene: TRBJ2-7
d_gene: NA
v_gene: TRBV7-9
CDR3aa: CASSPVGGVSSYEQYF
CDR3nt: TGTGCCAGCAGCCCAGTCGGAGGGGTTAGCTCCTACGAGCAGTACTTC

abundance: few
j_gene: TRBJ2-7
d_gene: NA
v_gene: TRBV18
CDR3aa: CASSPWELDSYEQYF
CDR3nt: TGTGCCAGCTCACCATGGGAACTCGACTCCTACGAGCAGTACTTC

abundance: many
j_gene: TRBJ2-7
d_gene: TRBD2
v_gene: TRBV7-8
CDR3aa: CASSLARGGSSYEQYF
CDR3nt: TGTGCCAGCAGCTTAGCGCGGGGCGGGAGCTCCTACGAGCAGTACTTC

abundance: NA
j_gene: TRBJ2-5
d_gene: NA
v_gene: TRBV20-1
CDR3aa: CSARERGDFEGGTQYF
CDR3nt: TGCAGTGCTAGAGAGAGAGGGGATTTCGAAGGAGGGACCCAGTACTTC

abundance: few
j_gene: TRBJ1-1
d_gene: TRBD1
v_gene: TRBV12-3/TRBV12-4
CDR3aa: CASSGPDRGGTEAFF
CDR3nt: TGTGCCAGCAGTGGACCGGACAGGGGAGGGACTGAAGCTTTCTTT

abundance: many
j_gene: TRBJ2-5
d_gene: NA
v_gene: TRBV10-3
CDR3aa: CAIKGYGHQETQYF
CDR3nt: TGTGCCATCAAAGGTTACGGGCACCAAGAGACCCAGTACTTC

abundance: NA
j_gene: TRBJ2-1
d_gene: NA
v_gene: TRBV24-1
CDR3aa: CGESCGWRARDEQFF
CDR3nt: TGTGGCGAATCCTGCGGATGGCGGGCAAGGGATGAGCAGTTCTTC